The 15 T cell receptor beta chains below all came from one sample that was sequenced in a study of cytomegalovirus exposure and HLA in healthy donors. Both 60 Vbeta primers and 13 Jbeta primers went into the PCR. The method was immunoSEQ multiplex PCR; TCRdb's version includes in-frame clones alone and lacks a portion of them. The sample consists of 63,000 or so clones, approximately 77% of them appearing once. What was sequenced was PBMCs. These receptors were obtained from a woman aged 25 to 39 in good health and CMV-seropositive.

The chain links TRBV5-6 to TRBJ1-1, with 7 bases identical to TRBD1. Trimming took 6 bases from V and 0 from J; bases not matched to a gene: 5. The CDR3 runs to 14 residues. The germline V gene has CDR1 SGHDT and CDR2 YYEEEE. This CDR3 is CASTRGQLNTEAFF. The CDR3 nucleotides read TGTGCCAGCACTCGGGGACAGTTGAACACTGAAGCTTTCTTT.

This clone was seen only once. The V and J genes are TRBV5-4 and TRBJ2-7, with D tentatively TRBD2 (5 bases). The CDR3 extends over 13 amino acids. The germline V gene encodes CDR1 SGHNT and CDR2 YYREEE (reference sequence). The V gene lost 4 bases and the J gene lost 2 bases, with 10 bases spanning the gap. CDR3 sequence: CASSPPGTYEQYF. The CDR3 DNA sequence: TGTGCCAGCAGCCCTCCGGGAACCTACGAGCAGTACTTC.

The V gene is TRBV5-6, the J gene TRBJ2-5; TRBD2 might be the D (5 bases). The V and J ends lost 0 bases and 7 bases respectively, with 10 bases between them. The CDR3 runs 13 residues. In germline, CDR1 is SGHDT, CDR2 YYEEEE. The CDR3 nucleotides read TGTGCCAGCAGCTTGGGCCCCGCGGGGACCCAGTACTTC. Amino acid sequence: CASSLGPAGTQYF.

J is TRBJ2-5 and V is TRBV19, with 7 bases that match TRBD1. The CDR3 has 15 residues. The trim removed 4 bases at V and 0 bases at J, leaving 5 bases unmatched. Germline lookup yields CDR1 LNHDA and CDR2 SQIVND (reference sequence). The CDR3 is CASSTGTAYQETQYF. CDR3 coding DNA: TGTGCCAGTAGTACCGGGACAGCGTACCAAGAGACCCAGTACTTC.

J is TRBJ1-2 and V is TRBV20-1; no definite D call. Looked up from germline, CDR1 is DFQATT and CDR2 is SNEGSKA (reference sequence). The CDR3 totals 11 residues. Trimming removed 2 bases from V and 8 bases from J, with 9 bases in between. CDR3 coding DNA: TGCAGTGCTAGACGACTACAGGGCTACACCTTC. Its translation is CSARRLQGYTF.

This clone was picked up a small number of times. This chain connects TRBV6-1 to TRBJ2-1; 7 bases match TRBD2. This CDR3 is built from 12 residues. With V trimmed by 7 bases and J by 5 bases, 2 bases remained unmatched. Germline lookup yields CDR1 MNHNS and CDR2 SASEGT. CDR3 loop: CASKGLNNEQFF. The DNA of the CDR3 is TGTGCCAGCAAGGGACTAAACAATGAGCAGTTCTTC.

V usage is TRBV28 and J usage is TRBJ2-7, with unresolved D. This CDR3 has 15 residues. Germline V CDR1 and CDR2: MDHEN, SYDVKM. The V gene lost 3 bases and the J gene lost 4 bases, with 16 bases spanning the gap. DNA for the CDR3: TGTGCCAGCAGTTTCAGAATAGCTCGGGTTTACGAGCAGTACTTC. As protein: CASSFRIARVYEQYF.

The rearrangement links TRBV5-1 to TRBJ2-2; D may be TRBD1 (5 bases). Germline-derived CDR1 and CDR2 are SGHRS and YFSETQ. The CDR3 totals 16 residues. V was trimmed by 4 bases and J by 4 bases, leaving 17 bases between them. CDR3 sequence: CASSPPGYRATGELFF. CDR3 DNA sequence: TGCGCCAGCAGCCCTCCAGGGTACCGGGCCACCGGGGAGCTGTTTTTT.

The chain joins TRBV30 to TRBJ1-2; TRBD1 matches at 9 bases. Per germline, CDR1 GTSNPN and CDR2 SVGIG (reference sequence). Trimming removed 5 bases from V and 3 bases from J; junction bases left unmatched: 1. The CDR3 loop spans 12 amino acids. CDR3 loop: CAWGQGYYGYTF. The CDR3 nucleotides read TGTGCCTGGGGACAGGGGTACTATGGCTACACCTTC.

The rearrangement links TRBV10-3 to TRBJ1-2, with 7 bases fitting TRBD1. This CDR3 comprises 13 residues. Germline CDR1 and CDR2: ENHRY and SYGVKD. The ends lost 10 bases at V and 3 bases at J; junction bases unmatched: 8. The DNA of the CDR3 is TGTGCCACAACACAGGGGTTCGACTATGGCTACACCTTC. Translating it yields CATTQGFDYGYTF.

V and J are TRBV15 and TRBJ2-7, with D hard to call. V lost 0 bases to trimming and J lost 0 bases, with 9 bases between them. Germline values: CDR1 LNHNV, CDR2 YYDKDF (reference sequence). The CDR3 length is 15 residues. The CDR3 coding sequence is TGTGCCACCAGCAGAGATCGGCGGAGCTCCTACGAGCAGTACTTC. This codes for CATSRDRRSSYEQYF. The full variable domain, its missing parts supplied by reference TRBV15 and TRBJ2-7, is DAMVIQNPRYQVTQFGKPVTLSCSQTLNHNVMYWYQQKSSQAPKLLFHYYDKDFNNEADTPDNFQSRRPNTSFCFLDIRSPGLGDTAMYLCATSRDRRSSYEQYFGPGTRLTVT.

This rearrangement joins TRBV25-1 to TRBJ2-2; TRBD1 aligns across 10 bases. J was trimmed by 5 bases and V by 3 bases; bases with no gene match: 6. The CDR3 spans 16 residues. CDR1 and CDR2 from the germline V gene are MGHDK and SYGVNS. The CDR3 here is CASSDGTGAWTGELFF. For the CDR3, the DNA is TGTGCCAGCAGTGACGGGACAGGGGCGTGGACCGGGGAGCTGTTTTTT.

This chain uses TRBV6-1 with TRBJ1-6; 8 bases line up with TRBD1. V was clipped by 4 bases and J by 7 bases; unmatched bases: 9. Germline CDR1 reads MNHNS; CDR2 reads SASEGT. The CDR3 contains 16 residues. The CDR3 region has the DNA TGTGCCAGCAGTGCCGCGACAGGGGTTAAGAATTCACCCCTCCACTTT. This gives the protein CASSAATGVKNSPLHF.

This chain uses TRBV10-3 with TRBJ2-5, with D tentatively TRBD1 (6 bases). Trimming took 4 bases from V and 2 from J, leaving 8 bases between them. The V gene's germline CDR1 is ENHRY and CDR2 SYGVKD. The CDR3 totals 13 residues. The CDR3 region is CAISVQGQETQYF. CDR3 nucleotide sequence: TGTGCCATCAGTGTGCAGGGGCAAGAGACCCAGTACTTC.

This clone was observed a single time. The chain has TRBV25-1 and TRBJ2-4, with D perhaps TRBD1 (5 bases). CDR1 and CDR2 from the germline V gene are MGHDK and SYGVNS. The CDR3 runs 16 residues. V shed 2 bases and J shed 0 bases, with 11 bases lying between them. The CDR3 sequence: CASSEGDRIAKNIQYF. The CDR3 nucleotides are TGTGCCAGCAGTGAAGGTGACAGAATAGCCAAAAACATTCAGTACTTC.